The 15 T cell receptor beta chains in this list originate from one sample, sequenced in a study of post-analysis software for immune sequencing data. Study-level results: Roughly 5 TRBV segments (TRBV5-6, TRBV5-1 and TRBV20-1 among them) occurred more frequently in patients than in controls.

For these TCRs, the target antigens are not known. Unique molecular identifiers were built into the TCR beta cDNA libraries. MiXCR was run by TCRdb on the PCR reads, yielding one entry per CDR3 protein. The sample carries some 700,000 distinct CDR3 sequences, approximately 60% recorded once. Sequencing used blood. The receptor set was obtained from a girl between 2 and 10 years old with multiple sclerosis.

This clonotype was picked up a small number of times. This rearrangement joins TRBV3-1 to TRBJ1-5; D call uncertain. The CDR3 contains 13 residues. V was trimmed by 1 base and J by 9 bases, leaving 10 bases between them. CDR1 and CDR2 from the germline V gene are LGHDT and YNNKEL (reference sequence). The CDR3 loop reads CASSQGAVRPQHF. The CDR3 region has the DNA TGTGCCAGCAGCCAAGGGGCGGTTAGGCCCCAGCATTTT.

V is TRBV7-9 and J is TRBJ1-5, with D maybe TRBD1 (6 bases). The germline V gene has CDR1 SEHNR and CDR2 FQNEAQ (reference sequence). V was clipped by 5 bases and J by 0 bases, with 17 bases between them. This CDR3 is 17 amino acids long. This CDR3 reads CASSLTSTGYSNQPQHF. The CDR3 region has the DNA TGTGCCAGCAGCCTCACATCCACAGGGTATAGCAATCAGCCCCAGCATTTT.

The chain couples TRBV7-9 to TRBJ2-1, with D possibly being TRBD1 (5 bases). CDR1 SEHNR and CDR2 FQNEAQ come from the germline V gene (reference sequence). With 3 bases removed from V and 14 bases from J, the gap between germline ends came to 11 bases. The CDR3 contains 11 residues. CDR3 in DNA: TGTGCCAGCAGCTTCACAGGTCGCGAGTTCTTC. Translated: CASSFTGREFF.

The genes are TRBV5-6 and TRBJ1-1; the D is unclear. The length of the CDR3 is 14 residues. CDR1 is SGHDT, CDR2 YYEEEE, per germline. V shed 2 bases and J shed 2 bases, with 10 bases lying between them. CDR3 nucleotide sequence: TGTGCCAGCAGCTTTGTGGGCAGCAACACTGAAGCTTTCTTT. Its translation: CASSFVGSNTEAFF.

This rearrangement joins TRBV12-3 or TRBV12-4 to TRBJ1-2; 7 positions agree with TRBD1. This CDR3 is 14 amino acids long. Trimming took 8 bases from V and 3 from J; bases not matched to a gene: 9. The CDR3 nucleotides are TGTGCCAGCCGAGGGGGCGCGGATTACTATGGCTACACCTTC. Its protein is CASRGGADYYGYTF.

CDR3 nucleotides: TGTGCCAGCAACGGCGGGAGAGGTGTCGATGAGCAGTTCTTC. As protein: CASNGGRGVDEQFF. The rearrangement links TRBV28 to TRBJ2-1; 7 nucleotides agree with TRBD2. Germline V gene sequence: CDR1 MDHEN, CDR2 SYDVKM. Trimming took 7 bases from V and 8 from J; bases not matched to a gene: 11. This CDR3 is built from 14 residues.

The genes are TRBV7-9 and TRBJ2-1; 8 bases match TRBD2. The J segment lost 7 bases and the V segment lost 2 bases, leaving 10 bases of the junction unmatched. The germline CDR1 and CDR2 sequences are SEHNR and FQNEAQ (reference sequence). The CDR3 is 16 residues long. This CDR3 is CASSLRLGGRSNEQFF. The CDR3 region has the DNA TGTGCCAGCAGCTTACGGCTAGGCGGGAGGTCGAATGAGCAGTTCTTC. The variable domain in full, completed from reference TRBV7-9 and TRBJ2-1, reads DTGVSQNPRHKITKRGQNVTFRCDPISEHNRLYWYRQTLGQGPEFLTYFQNEAQLEKSRLLSDRFSAERPKGSFSTLEIQRTEQGDSAMYLCASSLRLGGRSNEQFFGPGTRLTVL.

V and J are TRBV5-5 and TRBJ2-1, with D tentatively TRBD2 (7 bases). The ends were cut back, 4 bases at V and 10 bases at J, with 21 bases in the middle. This CDR3 is 15 amino acids long. Germline-derived CDR1 and CDR2 are SGHKS and YYEKEE (reference sequence). Here the CDR3 reads CASSRGGPNSPEQFF. CDR3 nucleotide sequence: TGTGCCAGCAGCAGGGGGGGACCGAACTCCCCAGAGCAGTTCTTC.

The chain recombines TRBV7-2 with TRBJ2-1; D might be TRBD1 or TRBD2, each matching 5 bases. Germline V lookup: CDR1 SGHTA, CDR2 FQGNSA. This CDR3 has 16 residues. Trimming shortened V by 8 bases and J by 2 bases, and 19 bases separated the two germline ends. This CDR3 reads CASSFVGTIPYNEQFF. In nucleotides, the CDR3 is TGTGCCAGCTCTTTCGTGGGGACCATACCCTACAATGAGCAGTTCTTC.

The rearrangement links TRBV6-2 or TRBV6-3 to TRBJ2-1; no reliable D call. The CDR3 extends over 13 amino acids. Trimming took off 6 bases at V and 0 bases at J, with 6 bases between the two ends. Germline CDR1 MNHEY, CDR2 SVGEGT. CDR3 nucleotides: TGTGCCAGCAGAAGGAACTCCTACAATGAGCAGTTCTTC. Translation gives CASRRNSYNEQFF.

This sequence joins TRBV5-1 and TRBJ2-6; perhaps TRBD2 as D (5 bases). The germline CDR1 and CDR2 sequences are SGHRS and YFSETQ. Trimming pared 0 bases from V and 4 bases from J, leaving 8 bases between. The CDR3 covers 15 residues. CDR3 coding DNA: TGCGCCAGCAGCTTGGGGCCGGGAGGGGCCAACGTCCTGACTTTC. It encodes CASSLGPGGANVLTF.

V is TRBV11-2 and J is TRBJ2-7, with TRBD2 matching 7 bases. The end of the DNA aligns better with TRBJ2-5, so the J call may be wrong. Germline V gene data show CDR1 as SGHAT and CDR2 as FQNNGV. The CDR3 has 15 amino acids. The CDR3 is CASSLAAGEGETQYF. The DNA for the CDR3 is TGTGCCAGCAGCTTAGCGGCGGGAGAAGGAGAGACCCAGTACTTC.

This sequence joins TRBV6-5 and TRBJ2-7; the D gene is possibly TRBD1 (6 bases). Germline V lookup: CDR1 MNHEY, CDR2 SVGAGI. This CDR3 is built from 14 residues. V lost 5 bases, J lost 2 bases, and 13 bases lay in between. The CDR3 region has the DNA TGTGCCAGCAGTGCCGGGACATATGCCTACGAGCAGTACTTC. This sequence encodes CASSAGTYAYEQYF.

This chain connects TRBV28 to TRBJ2-1, with D maybe TRBD1 (6 bases). The germline V gene encodes CDR1 MDHEN and CDR2 SYDVKM. CDR3 size: 16 residues. Trimming took off 3 bases at V and 1 base at J, with 13 bases between the two ends. This chain's CDR3 is CASSLQDSPSYNEQFF. The CDR3 coding sequence is TGTGCCAGCAGTTTGCAGGACAGTCCTTCCTACAATGAGCAGTTCTTC.

The chain is built from TRBV2 and TRBJ1-2; D gene ambiguous. Germline V gives CDR1 SNHLY, CDR2 FYNNEI. The CDR3 totals 12 residues. V was cut by 4 bases and J by 4 bases, with 7 bases left in between. In DNA form, the CDR3 reads TGTGCCAGCAGTGGGGAGAGCTATGGCTACACCTTC. Translation gives CASSGESYGYTF.